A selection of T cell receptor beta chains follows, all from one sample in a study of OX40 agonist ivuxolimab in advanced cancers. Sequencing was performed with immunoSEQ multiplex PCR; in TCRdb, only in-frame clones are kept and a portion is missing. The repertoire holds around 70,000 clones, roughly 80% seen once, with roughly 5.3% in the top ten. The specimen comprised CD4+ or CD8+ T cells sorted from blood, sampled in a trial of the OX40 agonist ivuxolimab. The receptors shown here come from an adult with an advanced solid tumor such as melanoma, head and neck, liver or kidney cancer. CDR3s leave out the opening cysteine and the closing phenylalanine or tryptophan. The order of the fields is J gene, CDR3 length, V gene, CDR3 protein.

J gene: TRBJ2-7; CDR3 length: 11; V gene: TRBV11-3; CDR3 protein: ASSLSRNYEQY
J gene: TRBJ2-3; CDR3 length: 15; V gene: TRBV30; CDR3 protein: AWSGGLAGGPRDTQY
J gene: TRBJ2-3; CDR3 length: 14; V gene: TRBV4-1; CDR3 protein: ASSQGAGSSTDTQY
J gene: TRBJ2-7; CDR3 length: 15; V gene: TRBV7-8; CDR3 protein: ASSPRTLGGRGYEQY
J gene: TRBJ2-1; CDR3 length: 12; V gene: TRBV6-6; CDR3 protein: ASSYNVRGNEQF
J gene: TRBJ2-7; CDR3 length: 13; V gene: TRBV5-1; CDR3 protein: ASSTGDRGSYEQY
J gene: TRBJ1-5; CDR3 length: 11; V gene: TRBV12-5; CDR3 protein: ASQQGGNQPQH
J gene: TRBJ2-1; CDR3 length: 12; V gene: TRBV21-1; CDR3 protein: ASSFHGRGQEQF
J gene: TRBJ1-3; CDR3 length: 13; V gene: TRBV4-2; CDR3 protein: ASSPWDRSGNTIY
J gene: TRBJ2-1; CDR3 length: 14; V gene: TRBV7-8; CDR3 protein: ASSLVLASSYNEQF
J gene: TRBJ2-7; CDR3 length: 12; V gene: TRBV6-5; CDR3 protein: ASSYGTGGYEQY
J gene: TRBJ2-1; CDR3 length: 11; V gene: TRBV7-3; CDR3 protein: ASSSGPNNEQF
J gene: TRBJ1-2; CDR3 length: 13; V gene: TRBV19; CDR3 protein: ASSRTGSSNYGYT
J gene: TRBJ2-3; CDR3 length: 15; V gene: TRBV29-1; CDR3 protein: SVVLQGGMRETDTQY
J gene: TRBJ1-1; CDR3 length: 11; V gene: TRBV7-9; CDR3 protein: ASSLIENTEAF
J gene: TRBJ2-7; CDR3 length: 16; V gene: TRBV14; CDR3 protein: ASSRENRVSISAYEQY
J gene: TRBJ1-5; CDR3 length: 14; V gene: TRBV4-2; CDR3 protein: ASSQDGDTSNQPQH
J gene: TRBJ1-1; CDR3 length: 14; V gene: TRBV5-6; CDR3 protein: ASSALLQGEGTEAF
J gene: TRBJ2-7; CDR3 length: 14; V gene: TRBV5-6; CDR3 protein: ASSLATHLGGGEQY
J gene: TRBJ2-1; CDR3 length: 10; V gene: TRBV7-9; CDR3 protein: ASSSVGSSQF
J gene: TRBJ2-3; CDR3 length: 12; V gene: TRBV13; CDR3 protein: ASSRLAGKDTQY
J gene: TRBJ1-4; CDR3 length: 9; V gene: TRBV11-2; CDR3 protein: ASSLLEKLF
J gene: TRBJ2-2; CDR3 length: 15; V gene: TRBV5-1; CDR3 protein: ASSPGLAGSNTGELF
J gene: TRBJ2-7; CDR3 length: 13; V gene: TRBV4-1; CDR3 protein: ASSRTGDTSYEQY
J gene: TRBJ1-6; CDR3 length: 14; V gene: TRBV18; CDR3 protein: ASSPGQGIGNSPLH
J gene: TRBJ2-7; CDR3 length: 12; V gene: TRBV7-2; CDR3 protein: ASSLTVAGGEQY
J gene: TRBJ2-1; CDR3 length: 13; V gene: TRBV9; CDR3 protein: ASSAAGTGGDEQF
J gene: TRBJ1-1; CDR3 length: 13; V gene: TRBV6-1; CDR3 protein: ASSDPKTGHTEAF
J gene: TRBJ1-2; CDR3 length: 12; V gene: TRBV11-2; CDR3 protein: ASSIKQETYGYT
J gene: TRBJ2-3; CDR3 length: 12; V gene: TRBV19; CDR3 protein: ASRVAKGTDTQY
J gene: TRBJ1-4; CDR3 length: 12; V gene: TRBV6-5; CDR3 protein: ASSYGRLNEKLF
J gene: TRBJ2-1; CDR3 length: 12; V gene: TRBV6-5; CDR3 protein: ASSIGTSGLEQF
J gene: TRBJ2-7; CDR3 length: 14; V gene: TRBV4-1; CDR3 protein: ASSLRLAGGLGEQY
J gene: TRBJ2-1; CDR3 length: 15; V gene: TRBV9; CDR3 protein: ASSPRDEGTGGNEQF
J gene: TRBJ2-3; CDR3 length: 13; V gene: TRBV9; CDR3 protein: ASSVVGDGTDTQY
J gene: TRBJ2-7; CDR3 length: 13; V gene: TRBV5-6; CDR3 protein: ASSGQWGGFYEQY
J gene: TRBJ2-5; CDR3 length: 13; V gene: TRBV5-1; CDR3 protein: ASKLAGSEGETQY
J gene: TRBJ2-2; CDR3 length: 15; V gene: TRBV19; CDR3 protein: ASSAPVGTTPTGELF
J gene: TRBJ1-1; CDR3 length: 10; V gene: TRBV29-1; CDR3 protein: SVQSQNTEAF
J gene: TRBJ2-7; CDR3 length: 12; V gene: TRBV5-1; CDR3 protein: ASSFGQPPYEQY
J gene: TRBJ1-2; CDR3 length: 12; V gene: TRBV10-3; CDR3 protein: AIRADREGYGYT
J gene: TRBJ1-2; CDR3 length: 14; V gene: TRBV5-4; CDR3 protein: ASRLGHQEPNYGYT
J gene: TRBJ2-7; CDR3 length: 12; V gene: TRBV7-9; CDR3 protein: ASSDRGDFYEQY
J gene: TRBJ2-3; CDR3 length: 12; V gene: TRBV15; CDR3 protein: ATGSAGGINTQY
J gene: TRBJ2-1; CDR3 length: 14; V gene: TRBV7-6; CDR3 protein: ASSFLATSGTNEQF
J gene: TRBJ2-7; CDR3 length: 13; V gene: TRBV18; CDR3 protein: ASSPPGTSSYEQY
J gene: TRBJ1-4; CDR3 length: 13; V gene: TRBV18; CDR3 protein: ASSPNRGQDEKLF
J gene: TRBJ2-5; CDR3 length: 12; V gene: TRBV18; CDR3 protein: ASSPADREETQY
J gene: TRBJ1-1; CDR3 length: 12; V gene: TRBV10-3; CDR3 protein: AIRLGGQNTEAF
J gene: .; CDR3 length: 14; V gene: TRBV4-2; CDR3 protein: ASSQRPGQSAYEQY
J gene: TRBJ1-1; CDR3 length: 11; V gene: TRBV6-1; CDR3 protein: ASSVTENTEAF
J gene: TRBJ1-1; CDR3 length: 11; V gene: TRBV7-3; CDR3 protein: ASSLLGVTEAF
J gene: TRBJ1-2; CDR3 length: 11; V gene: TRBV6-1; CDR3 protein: ASSPRQGLGYT
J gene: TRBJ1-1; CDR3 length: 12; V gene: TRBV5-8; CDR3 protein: ASSFRQGFTEAF
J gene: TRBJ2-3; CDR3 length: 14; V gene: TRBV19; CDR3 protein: ASSKRLISSTDTQY
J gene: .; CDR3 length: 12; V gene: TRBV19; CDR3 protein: ASMEGKAPYEQY
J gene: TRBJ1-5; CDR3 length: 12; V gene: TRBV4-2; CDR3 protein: ASSLPGSNQPQH
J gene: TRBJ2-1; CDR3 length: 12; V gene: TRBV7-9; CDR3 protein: ASSFIWSNNEQF